These 17 T cell receptor beta chains were all obtained from the same sample, sequenced in a study of CD8+CD57+ T cells in acquired aplastic anemia. Researchers used genomic DNA as the template to profile TCR beta VDJ and CDR3. TCRdb re-derived calls from the reads in MiXCR, one entry per CDR3 protein. The table includes fewer than 80,000 distinct CDR3 sequences, 60% to 75% detected once. The patients chosen for sequencing had shown expansion of CD8+CD57+ cells (detected by flow cytometry). What was sequenced was sorted CD4+, CD8+, or CD8+CD57+ T cells (not recorded which) from PBMCs. These receptors all come from a human donor with aplastic anemia.

The CDR3 coding sequence is TGCAGCGCCGACGGACCAGGGAGGAACACTGAAGCTTTCTTT. It is translated as CSADGPGRNTEAFF. This sequence joins TRBV29-1 and TRBJ1-1; the D gene is possibly TRBD1 (5 bases). V lost 7 bases and J 1 base, leaving 16 bases between the germline ends. Germline V gene data show CDR1 as SQVTM and CDR2 as ANQGSEA. This CDR3 spans 14 amino acids. The whole variable domain, filled in from reference TRBV29-1 and TRBJ1-1, reads SAVISQKPSRDICQRGTSLTIQCQVDSQVTMMFWYRQQPGQSLTLIATANQGSEATYESGFVIDKFPISRPNLTFSTLTVSNMSPEDSSIYLCSADGPGRNTEAFFGQGTRLTVV.

The chain has TRBV20-1 and TRBJ1-5, with 7 bases aligning to TRBD1. V was clipped by 4 bases and J by 4 bases; unmatched bases: 7. CDR3 size: 14 residues. Germline V gene sequence: CDR1 DFQATT, CDR2 SNEGSKA (reference sequence). CDR3 nucleotides: TGCAGTGCTAAAGGACAGGTCGGGAATCAGCCCCAGCATTTT. Residues: CSAKGQVGNQPQHF.

The V and J genes are TRBV7-2 and TRBJ2-2; either TRBD1 or TRBD2 may fit D (5 bases each). Germline V gene data show CDR1 as SGHTA and CDR2 as FQGNSA. Trimming pared 5 bases from V and 5 bases from J, leaving 15 bases between. This CDR3 spans 15 amino acids. The CDR3: CASSAPLGGTGELFF. The CDR3, as DNA: TGTGCCAGCAGCGCTCCCCTTGGGGGTACCGGGGAGCTGTTTTTT.

The rearrangement joins TRBV27 to TRBJ2-7; perhaps D is TRBD1 or TRBD2 (6 bases each). Germline values: CDR1 MNHEY, CDR2 SMNVEV (reference sequence). V lost 6 bases, J lost 7 bases, and 13 bases lay in between. The CDR3 consists of 12 residues. The CDR3 protein is CASSYRAGEQYF. The DNA for the CDR3 is TGTGCCAGCAGCTACAGGGCGGGGGAGCAGTACTTC.

The chain carries TRBV3-1 and TRBJ1-5; D not resolved. Germline V gives CDR1 LGHDT, CDR2 YNNKEL (reference sequence). This CDR3 has 13 residues. Trimming took 3 bases from V and 7 from J, leaving 10 bases between them. The CDR3 protein is CASSQGIGQPQHF. CDR3 nucleotide sequence: TGTGCCAGCAGCCAGGGCATTGGCCAGCCCCAGCATTTT.

Notes on this clonotype: Given the absence of the conserved phenylalanine or tryptophan at the CDR3 end, a read error is likely. The chain has TRBV20-1 and TRBJ2-1; a weak D match, TRBD2 (6 bases). Trimming stripped 1 base from V and 5 bases from J, with 15 bases between. Germline CDR1 is DFQATT and CDR2 is SNEGSKA (reference sequence). This CDR3 spans 15 amino acids. The CDR3 loop reads CSARVRLDADNEQFI. The CDR3 DNA sequence: TGCAGTGCTAGAGTCCGACTAGACGCAGACAATGAGCAGTTCATC.

The gene calls are TRBV5-1 and TRBJ1-1, with TRBD1 identical over 8 bases. The V and J ends lost 0 bases and 4 bases, in that order; junction bases with no gene match: 8. The CDR3 loop spans 16 amino acids. Germline CDR1 and CDR2: SGHRS and YFSETQ. In nucleotides, the CDR3 is TGCGCCAGCAGCTTGGCCCCAGGGGGCGGGAGCACTGAAGCTTTCTTT. The encoded protein is CASSLAPGGGSTEAFF.

The V gene is TRBV20-1, the J gene TRBJ2-7, with 8 positions matching TRBD1. V gave up 6 bases and J gave up 3 bases; unmatched junction bases: 10. The CDR3 has 14 residues. Germline CDR1 DFQATT, CDR2 SNEGSKA (reference sequence). Here the CDR3 DNA reads TGCAGTGCATCATCCGGGACAGGCGTCTACGAGCAGTACTTC. Amino acids: CSASSGTGVYEQYF.

This clonotype was observed once. This chain joins TRBV20-1 and TRBJ2-5; TRBD2 matches 9 bases. J was trimmed by 5 bases and V by 6 bases; bases with no gene match: 7. The CDR3 length is 13 residues. The germline gives CDR1 DFQATT, CDR2 SNEGSKA (reference sequence). CDR3 region: CSAQLAGRETQYF. Written as DNA, the CDR3 is TGCAGTGCCCAACTAGCGGGCCGGGAGACCCAGTACTTC.

This clonotype was seen once. This chain connects TRBV24-1 to TRBJ2-3; 10 nucleotides align to TRBD2. The CDR3 is 15 residues long. CDR1 KGHDR and CDR2 SFDVKD come from the germline V gene. V trimming: 11 bases; J trimming: 3 bases; junction bases outside the gene matches: 10. The CDR3 nucleotides read TGTGCCAGCAGCCTAACTAGCGGGATGACAGATACGCAGTATTTT. This sequence encodes CASSLTSGMTDTQYF.

The rearrangement links TRBV19 to TRBJ1-1, with 12 bases matching TRBD1. This CDR3 contains 15 residues. The trim removed 6 bases at V and 3 bases at J, leaving 5 bases unmatched. CDR1 is LNHDA, CDR2 SQIVND, per germline (reference sequence). CDR3 sequence reads: CASRGDRGRDTEAFF. In DNA form, the CDR3 reads TGTGCCAGTAGAGGGGACAGGGGGCGCGACACTGAAGCTTTCTTT.

The CDR3 nucleotides are TGTGCCAGCAGTTTCAAAGGGCTCACTGAAGCTTTCTTT. It encodes CASSFKGLTEAFF. V gene TRBV12-3 or TRBV12-4 combines with J gene TRBJ1-1; D unclear. The V end was cut by 3 bases, the J end by 4 bases, with 9 bases between. The CDR3 has 13 amino acids.

This clonotype was counted a few times. The rearrangement uses TRBV25-1 and TRBJ1-2, with 7 bases fitting TRBD1. The CDR3 covers 16 residues. The V gene end was trimmed by 1 base and the J gene end by 6 bases; junction bases not matched to a gene: 11. From germline, CDR1 is MGHDK and CDR2 SYGVNS. For the CDR3, the DNA is TGTGCCAGCAGTGAATCATCCCGACAGGGAAGCAATGGCTACACCTTC. Amino acids: CASSESSRQGSNGYTF.

The gene calls are TRBV5-4 and TRBJ1-3, with a possible D match to TRBD1 (5 bases). Germline V gene data show CDR1 as SGHNT and CDR2 as YYREEE (reference sequence). This CDR3 has 15 amino acids. V was shortened by 8 bases and J by 0 bases, with 15 bases between the two germline ends. The CDR3 sequence is CARREGPRSGNTIYF. CDR3 sequence (DNA): TGTGCCAGGAGAGAGGGACCCCGCTCTGGAAACACCATATATTTT.

With regard to this clonotype: An end of the junction does not agree with germline; a read error may underlie this. This chain connects TRBV2 to TRBJ2-5; 8 bases are a match to TRBD2. Looked up from germline, CDR1 is SNHLY and CDR2 is FYNNEI. The CDR3 has 15 residues. The CDR3 loop reads CASRDTGLAQKTQYF. In nucleotides, the CDR3 is TGTGCCAGCAGGGATACCGGACTAGCCCAAAAGACCCAGTACTTC.

This clonotype was recorded a few times. The chain couples TRBV15 to TRBJ2-7; D unclear. Per the germline V gene, CDR1 is LNHNV and CDR2 is YYDKDF (reference sequence). The V gene lost 10 bases and the J gene lost 0 bases, with 10 bases spanning the gap. This CDR3 is 12 amino acids long. The CDR3 loop is CASSTSSYEQYF. CDR3 bases: TGTGCCAGCAGTACCAGCTCCTACGAGCAGTACTTC.

This clonotype was detected only a few times. This chain joins TRBV6-1 and TRBJ1-5; D perhaps matches TRBD1 (5 bases). Germline CDR1 MNHNS, CDR2 SASEGT. The ends were cut back, 8 bases at V and 7 bases at J, with 18 bases in the middle. This CDR3 region has 14 residues. CDR3 in DNA: TGTGCCAGCGCGGGACTCGGCGAGAAACAGCCCCAGCATTTT. Translating gives CASAGLGEKQPQHF.